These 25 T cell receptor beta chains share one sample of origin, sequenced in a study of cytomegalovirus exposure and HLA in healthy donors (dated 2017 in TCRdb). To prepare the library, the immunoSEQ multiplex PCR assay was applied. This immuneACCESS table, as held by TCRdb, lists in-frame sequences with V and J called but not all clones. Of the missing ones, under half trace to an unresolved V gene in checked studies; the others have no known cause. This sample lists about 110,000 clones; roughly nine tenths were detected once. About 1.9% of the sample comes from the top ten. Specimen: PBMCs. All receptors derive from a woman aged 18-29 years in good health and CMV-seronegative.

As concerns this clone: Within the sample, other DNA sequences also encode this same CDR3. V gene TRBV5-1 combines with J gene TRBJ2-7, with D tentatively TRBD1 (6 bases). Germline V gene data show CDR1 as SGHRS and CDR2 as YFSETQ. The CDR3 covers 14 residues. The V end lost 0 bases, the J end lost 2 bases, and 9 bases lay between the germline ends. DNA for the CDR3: TGCGCCAGCAGCTTGGCCGGACAGACCTACGAGCAGTACTTC. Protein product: CASSLAGQTYEQYF.

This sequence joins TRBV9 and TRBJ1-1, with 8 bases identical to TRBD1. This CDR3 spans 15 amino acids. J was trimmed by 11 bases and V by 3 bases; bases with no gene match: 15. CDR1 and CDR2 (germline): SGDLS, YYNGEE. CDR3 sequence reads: CASSAGTGLPHWAFF. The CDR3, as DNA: TGTGCCAGCAGCGCCGGGACAGGACTACCTCATTGGGCTTTCTTT.

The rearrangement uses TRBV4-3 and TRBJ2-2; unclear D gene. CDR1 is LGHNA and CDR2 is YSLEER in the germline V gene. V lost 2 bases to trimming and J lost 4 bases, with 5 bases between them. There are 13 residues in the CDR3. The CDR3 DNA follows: TGCGCCAGCAGCCAAAGCCCCACCGGGGAGCTGTTTTTT. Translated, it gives CASSQSPTGELFF.

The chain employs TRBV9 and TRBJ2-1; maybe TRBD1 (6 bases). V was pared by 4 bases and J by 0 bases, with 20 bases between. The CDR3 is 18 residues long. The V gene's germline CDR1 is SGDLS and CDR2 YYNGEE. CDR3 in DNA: TGTGCCAGCAGCCCCCCGGGTTTAGGGGGAGCCTCCTACAATGAGCAGTTCTTC. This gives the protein CASSPPGLGGASYNEQFF.

The CDR3 sequence: CATSRDLDYKNIQYF. The CDR3 DNA sequence: TGTGCCACCAGCAGAGATCTAGATTATAAAAACATTCAGTACTTC. V gene TRBV15 combines with J gene TRBJ2-4; D call uncertain. V was clipped by 0 bases and J by 4 bases, with 10 bases between them. Germline V gene sequence: CDR1 LNHNV, CDR2 YYDKDF (reference sequence). The CDR3 has 15 residues. The variable domain in full, completed from reference TRBV15 and TRBJ2-4, reads DAMVIQNPRYQVTQFGKPVTLSCSQTLNHNVMYWYQQKSSQAPKLLFHYYDKDFNNEADTPDNFQSRRPNTSFCFLDIRSPGLGDTAMYLCATSRDLDYKNIQYFGAGTRLSVL.

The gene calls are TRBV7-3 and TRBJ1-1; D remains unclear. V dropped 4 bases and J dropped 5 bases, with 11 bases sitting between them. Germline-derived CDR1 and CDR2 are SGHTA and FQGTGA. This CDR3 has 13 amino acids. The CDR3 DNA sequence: TGTGCCAGCAGCTCCTCCGGTTTAACTGAAGCTTTCTTT. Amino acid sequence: CASSSSGLTEAFF.

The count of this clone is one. CDR3 amino acids: CASSATSHANTGELFF. The CDR3 DNA follows: TGTGCCAGCAGCGCGACTAGCCACGCGAACACCGGGGAGCTGTTTTTT. The rearrangement uses TRBV9 and TRBJ2-2, with 7 bases aligning to TRBD2. CDR3 length equals 16 residues. Trimming cost V 3 bases and J 0 bases; bases outside gene matches: 5. Germline V gene lookup returns CDR1 SGDLS and CDR2 YYNGEE. The full variable domain, rest sourced from reference TRBV9 and TRBJ2-2, is DSGVTQTPKHLITATGQRVTLRCSPRSGDLSVYWYQQSLDQGLQFLIQYYNGEERAKGNILERFSAQQFPDLHSELNLSSLELGDSALYFCASSATSHANTGELFFGEGSRLTVL.

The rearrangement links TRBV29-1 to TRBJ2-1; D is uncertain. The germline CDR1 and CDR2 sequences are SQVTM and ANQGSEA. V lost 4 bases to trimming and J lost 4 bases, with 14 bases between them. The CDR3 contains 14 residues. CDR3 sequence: CSVAIAEIYNEQFF. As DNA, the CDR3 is TGCAGCGTTGCTATAGCCGAAATATACAATGAGCAGTTCTTC.

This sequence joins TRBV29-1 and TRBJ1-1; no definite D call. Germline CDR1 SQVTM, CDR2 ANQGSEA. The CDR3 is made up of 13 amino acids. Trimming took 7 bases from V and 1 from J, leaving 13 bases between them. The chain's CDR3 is CSAPRPGNTEAFF. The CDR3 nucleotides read TGCAGCGCCCCGCGCCCAGGGAACACTGAAGCTTTCTTT.

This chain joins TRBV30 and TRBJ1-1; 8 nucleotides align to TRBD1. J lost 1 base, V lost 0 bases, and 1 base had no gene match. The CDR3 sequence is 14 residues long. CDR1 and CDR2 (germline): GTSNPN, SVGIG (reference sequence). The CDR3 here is CAWSVGQGNTEAFF. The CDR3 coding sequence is TGTGCCTGGAGTGTAGGACAGGGGAACACTGAAGCTTTCTTT.

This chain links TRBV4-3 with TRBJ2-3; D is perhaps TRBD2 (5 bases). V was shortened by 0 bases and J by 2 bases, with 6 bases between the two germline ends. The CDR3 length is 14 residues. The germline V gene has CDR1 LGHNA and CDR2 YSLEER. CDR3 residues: CASSQDSVTDTQYF. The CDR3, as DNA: TGCGCCAGCAGCCAAGATAGCGTCACAGATACGCAGTATTTT.

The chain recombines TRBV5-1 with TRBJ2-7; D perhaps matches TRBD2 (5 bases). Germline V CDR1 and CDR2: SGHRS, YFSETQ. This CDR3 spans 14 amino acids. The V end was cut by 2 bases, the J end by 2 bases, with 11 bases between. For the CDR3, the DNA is TGCGCCAGCAGCTTTAGGACTGGGGCCTACGAGCAGTACTTC. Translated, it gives CASSFRTGAYEQYF.

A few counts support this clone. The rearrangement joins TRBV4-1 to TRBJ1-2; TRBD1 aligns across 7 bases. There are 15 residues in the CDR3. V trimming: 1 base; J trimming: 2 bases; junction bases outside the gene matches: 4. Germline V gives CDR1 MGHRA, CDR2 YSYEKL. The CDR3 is CASSQGGGANYGYTF. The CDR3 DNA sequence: TGCGCCAGCAGCCAAGGAGGGGGCGCAAACTATGGCTACACCTTC.

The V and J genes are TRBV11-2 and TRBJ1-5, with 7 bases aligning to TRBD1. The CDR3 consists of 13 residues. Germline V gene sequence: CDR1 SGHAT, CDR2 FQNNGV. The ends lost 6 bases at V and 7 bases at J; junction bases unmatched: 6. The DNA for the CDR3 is TGTGCCAGCAGTATAGACAGGGAGCAGCCCCAGCATTTT. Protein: CASSIDREQPQHF.

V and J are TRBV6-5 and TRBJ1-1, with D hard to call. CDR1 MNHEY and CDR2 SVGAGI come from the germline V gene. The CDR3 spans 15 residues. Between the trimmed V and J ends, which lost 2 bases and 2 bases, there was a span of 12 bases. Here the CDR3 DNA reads TGTGCCAGCAGTTACGTCCGGGGTTTAAACACTGAAGCTTTCTTT. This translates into CASSYVRGLNTEAFF.

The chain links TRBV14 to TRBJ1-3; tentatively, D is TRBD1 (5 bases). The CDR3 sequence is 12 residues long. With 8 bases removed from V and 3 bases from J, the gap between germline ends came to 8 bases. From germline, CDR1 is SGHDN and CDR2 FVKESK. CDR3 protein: CASGASGNTIYF. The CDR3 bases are TGTGCCAGCGGGGCCAGTGGAAACACCATATATTTT.

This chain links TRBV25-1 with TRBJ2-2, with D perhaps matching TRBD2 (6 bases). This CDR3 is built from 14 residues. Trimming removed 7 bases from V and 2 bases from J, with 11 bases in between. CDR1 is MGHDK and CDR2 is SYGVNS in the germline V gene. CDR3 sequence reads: CASTGEANTGELFF. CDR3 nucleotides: TGTGCCAGCACGGGGGAGGCAAACACCGGGGAGCTGTTTTTT.

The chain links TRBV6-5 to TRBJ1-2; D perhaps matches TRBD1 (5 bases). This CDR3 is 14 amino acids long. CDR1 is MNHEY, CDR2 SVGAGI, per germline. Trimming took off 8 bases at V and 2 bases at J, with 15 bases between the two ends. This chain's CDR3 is CASSPRGGNYGYTF. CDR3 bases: TGTGCCAGCTCCCCACGTGGGGGGAACTATGGCTACACCTTC.

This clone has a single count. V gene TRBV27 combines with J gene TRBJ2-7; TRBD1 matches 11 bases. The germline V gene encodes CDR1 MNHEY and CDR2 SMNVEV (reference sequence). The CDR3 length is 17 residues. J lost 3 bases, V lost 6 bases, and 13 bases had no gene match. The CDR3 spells CASSLTTIGTGGYEQYF. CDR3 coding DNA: TGTGCCAGCAGCCTTACCACCATCGGGACAGGGGGCTACGAGCAGTACTTC.

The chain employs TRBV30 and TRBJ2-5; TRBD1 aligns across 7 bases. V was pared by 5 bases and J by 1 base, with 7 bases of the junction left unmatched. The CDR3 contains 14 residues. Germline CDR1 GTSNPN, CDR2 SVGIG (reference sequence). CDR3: CAWATGAVQETQYF. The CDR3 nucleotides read TGTGCCTGGGCTACAGGGGCCGTCCAAGAGACCCAGTACTTC.

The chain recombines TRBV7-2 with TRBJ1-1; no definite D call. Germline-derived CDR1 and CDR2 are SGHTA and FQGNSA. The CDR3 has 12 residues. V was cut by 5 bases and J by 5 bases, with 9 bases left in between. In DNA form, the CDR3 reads TGTGCCAGCAGCCTCACGAGGACTGAAGCTTTCTTT. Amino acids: CASSLTRTEAFF.

The CDR3 loop reads CASSQVDRVGYGYTF. The CDR3 DNA reads TGTGCCAGCAGCCAAGTAGACAGGGTGGGGTATGGCTACACCTTC. The chain employs TRBV4-2 and TRBJ1-2; 7 positions match TRBD1. The V and J ends lost 1 base and 5 bases, in that order; junction bases with no gene match: 7. The CDR3 has 15 amino acids. Looked up from germline, CDR1 is LGHNA and CDR2 is YNFKEQ.

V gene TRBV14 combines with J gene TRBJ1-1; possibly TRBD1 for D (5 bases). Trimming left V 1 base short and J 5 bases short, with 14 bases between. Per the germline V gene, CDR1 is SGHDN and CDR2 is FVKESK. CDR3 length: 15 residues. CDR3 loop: CASSQGGGWGTEAFF. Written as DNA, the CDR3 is TGTGCCAGCAGCCAAGGGGGAGGGTGGGGGACTGAAGCTTTCTTT.

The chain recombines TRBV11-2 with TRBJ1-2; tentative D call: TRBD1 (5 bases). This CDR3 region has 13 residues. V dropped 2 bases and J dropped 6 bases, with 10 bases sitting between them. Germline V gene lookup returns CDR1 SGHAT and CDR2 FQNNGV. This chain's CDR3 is CASSLRGADGYTF. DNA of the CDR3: TGTGCCAGCAGCTTAAGGGGTGCAGATGGCTACACCTTC.

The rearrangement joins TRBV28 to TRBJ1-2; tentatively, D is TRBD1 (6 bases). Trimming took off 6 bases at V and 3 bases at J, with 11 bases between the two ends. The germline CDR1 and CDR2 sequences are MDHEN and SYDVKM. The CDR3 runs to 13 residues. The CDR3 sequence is CASRVPGDYGYTF. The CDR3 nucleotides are TGTGCCAGCAGAGTCCCAGGGGACTATGGCTACACCTTC.